The entry below describes one T cell receptor beta chain. No antigen is known for it. The data are from a study of T cell repertoires and HLA-DP antigens. Study in general: DNA input averaged about 200 ng in sorted CD137+CD4+ and around 1.2 ug in pre-culture CD4+.

There are 15 residues in the CDR3. Trimming took off 0 bases at V and 2 bases at J, with 11 bases between the two ends. Germline-derived CDR1 and CDR2 are LGHNA and YSLEER. Each pre-culture CD4+ sample aimed for hundreds of thousands of T cell genomes at deep resolution. Here immunoSEQ multiplex PCR was the method, and the copy in TCRdb shows in-frame clones only, minus some. The sample has around 90,000 clones, around 86% seen once. The sample was CD4+ T cells from PBMCs. This TCR came from a man aged 50-59 years in good health and CMV-seronegative. The chain joins TRBV4-3 to TRBJ2-7; D ambiguous. CDR3 sequence: CASSQDWQDPYEQYF. The CDR3 nucleotides read TGCGCCAGCAGCCAAGACTGGCAGGACCCCTACGAGCAGTACTTC.